The rows below give T cell receptor beta chains drawn from one sample of a study of cytomegalovirus exposure and HLA in healthy donors. Profiling relied on immunoSEQ multiplex PCR, and the TCRdb table lists in-frame clones only, not all of them. The sample consists of some 250,000 clones, 90% of them appearing once. Input material: PBMCs. These TCRs come from a woman aged 25 to 39 in good health and CMV-seronegative. Both conserved end residues are part of each CDR3. The order of the fields is J gene, CDR3 length, V gene, clone size, D gene, CDR3 DNA, CDR3 protein. A D gene is named only where the DNA matches it firmly. Size tells how often a clone was seen (once, few, many) or the class of an expanded clone, and some rows leave it out.

TRBJ1-5,18,TRBV23-1,.,.,TGCGCCAGCAGTCCGCGCAAACTTTCGATCTCATTTAATCAGCCCCAGCATTTT,CASSPRKLSISFNQPQHF
TRBJ2-2,15,TRBV11-3,.,.,TGTGCCAGCAGCCCCCGAGCCTCGGGCACCGGGGAGCTGTTTTTT,CASSPRASGTGELFF
TRBJ2-3,16,TRBV11-3,.,TRBD2,TGTGCCAGCAGCTTATCAGGGACTATAAGCACAGATACGCAGTATTTT,CASSLSGTISTDTQYF
TRBJ2-1,14,TRBV27,.,.,TGTGCCAGCAGTTTATCCCTTGGGGACAATGAGCAGTTCTTC,CASSLSLGDNEQFF
TRBJ1-5,13,TRBV29-1,few,.,TGCAGCGTTGAGGTAGGGTTCGATCAGCCCCAGCATTTT,CSVEVGFDQPQHF
TRBJ1-4,14,TRBV6-1,.,.,TGTGCCAGCAGCGATCGAAGTAGAGATGAAAAACTGTTTTTT,CASSDRSRDEKLFF
TRBJ2-2,12,TRBV27,.,.,TGTGCCAGCAGTTCCGAACTCGGGGAGCTGTTTTTT,CASSSELGELFF
TRBJ2-7,13,TRBV5-1,once,.,TGCGCCAGCAGCCCGGAGGGCGTTAGCGAGCAGTACTTC,CASSPEGVSEQYF
TRBJ2-7,13,TRBV29-1,.,.,TGCAGCGTTGTCCGGGACACCTCCTACGAGCAGTACTTC,CSVVRDTSYEQYF
TRBJ2-7,15,TRBV7-9,once,TRBD1,TGTGCCAGCAGCTTAGAGGACAGGGTGTACGACGAGCAGTACTTC,CASSLEDRVYDEQYF
TRBJ2-1,16,TRBV7-9,.,TRBD2,TGTGCCAGCAGCCACCCTAGCGGGCGCTCCTACAATGAGCAGTTCTTC,CASSHPSGRSYNEQFF
TRBJ2-1,17,TRBV7-2,.,.,TGTGCCAGCAGCCCGCGGCTCAGGGGCTTCTCCTACAATGAGCAGTTCTTC,CASSPRLRGFSYNEQFF
TRBJ2-7,18,TRBV4-2,.,.,TGTGCCAGCAGCCAAGACCCCTTCCCTGGACAGATTTCCTACGAGCAGTACTTC,CASSQDPFPGQISYEQYF
TRBJ2-6,15,TRBV30,.,.,TGTGCCTGGAGTGTCGGGTTCTCTGGGGCCAACGTCCTGACTTTC,CAWSVGFSGANVLTF
TRBJ1-1,16,TRBV6-1,.,.,TGTGCCAGCAGTGAACCGGGCCAGACCTCTGGCACTGAAGCTTTCTTT,CASSEPGQTSGTEAFF
TRBJ1-5,15,TRBV27,.,.,TGTGCCAGCAGTTTAGTAGGGGTTGGCAATCAGCCCCAGCATTTT,CASSLVGVGNQPQHF
TRBJ2-7,20,TRBV27,.,TRBD1,TGTGCCAGCAGTCCCCGGGTAAGGGGGCGGCTAGCACCATCCACCTACGAGCAGTACTTC,CASSPRVRGRLAPSTYEQYF
TRBJ2-5,15,TRBV2,.,TRBD1,TGTGCCAGCAAATCCCCACAGGGGGCCGGGGAGACCCAGTACTTC,CASKSPQGAGETQYF
TRBJ2-5,15,TRBV5-1,once,TRBD2,TGCGCCAGCAGCTCGGACAGGCGGGGGGGAGAGACCCAGTACTTC,CASSSDRRGGETQYF
TRBJ2-1,14,TRBV7-9,.,.,TGTGCCAGCAGCCGGGTGAGCTCCTACAATGAGCAGTTCTTC,CASSRVSSYNEQFF
TRBJ2-7,13,TRBV6-5,.,.,TGTGCCAGCAGTTCCGGGCCTCAGAACGAGCAGTACTTC,CASSSGPQNEQYF
TRBJ2-5,17,TRBV7-6,.,.,TGTGCCAGCAGCTTATATGGGGCAGGGGTGGACCAAGAGACCCAGTACTTC,CASSLYGAGVDQETQYF
TRBJ2-5,14,TRBV27,once,TRBD2,TGTGCCAGCAGTTTTTCGGGGAGGGAGGAGACCCAGTACTTC,CASSFSGREETQYF
TRBJ2-1,13,TRBV27,.,.,TGTGCCAGCAGGGACTTTCTCCGAAATGAGCAGTTCTTC,CASRDFLRNEQFF
TRBJ2-1,14,TRBV7-3,.,.,TGTGCCAGCAGCAAAGTAGGGTCTTACAATGAGCAGTTCTTC,CASSKVGSYNEQFF
TRBJ2-1,13,TRBV4-1,.,.,TGCGCCAGCAGCCAAGACCTAAACAATGAGCAGTTCTTC,CASSQDLNNEQFF
TRBJ1-4,16,TRBV28,.,.,TGTGCCAGCAGTTTTTGGCAGACTGCAACTAATGAAAAACTGTTTTTT,CASSFWQTATNEKLFF
TRBJ1-3,14,TRBV9,.,TRBD1,TGTGCCAGCAGCGCGGGACAGACGGGAGGCACCATATATTTT,CASSAGQTGGTIYF
TRBJ2-3,16,TRBV7-9,.,TRBD2,TGTGCCAGCAGCCCTCGGGGGACTAGCGCCACAGATACGCAGTATTTT,CASSPRGTSATDTQYF
TRBJ2-1,15,TRBV4-3,.,.,TGCGCCAGCACTGAAGGACCGACTTCCTACAATGAGCAGTTCTTC,CASTEGPTSYNEQFF
TRBJ2-7,13,TRBV18,few,.,TGTGCCAGCTCATTGTCAGGGACCTACGAGCAGTACTTC,CASSLSGTYEQYF
TRBJ2-7,15,TRBV28,.,TRBD1,TGTGCCAGCAGTACGGCCGGGACAGGGGTCAGCGAGCAGTACTTC,CASSTAGTGVSEQYF
TRBJ2-1,16,TRBV5-6,.,TRBD1,TGTGCCAGCAGCCCCTACCAAGGGACAGCTTACAATGAGCAGTTCTTC,CASSPYQGTAYNEQFF
TRBJ1-5,16,TRBV23-1,.,TRBD1,TGCGCCAGCAGTCACCCCAGGGGGCAAGGTAATCAGCCCCAGCATTTT,CASSHPRGQGNQPQHF
TRBJ2-5,15,TRBV7-9,.,TRBD2,TGTGCCAGCAGCTCAAGACTAGCGGAACAAGAGACCCAGTACTTC,CASSSRLAEQETQYF
TRBJ1-1,18,TRBV13,.,TRBD1,TGTGCCAGCAGCTTAGGCCTAAGGGCAGGGGGCCCGAACACTGAAGCTTTCTTT,CASSLGLRAGGPNTEAFF
TRBJ2-7,14,TRBV30,.,TRBD2,TGTGCCTGGAGAGTAGCGGGAGATAATTACGAGCAGTACTTC,CAWRVAGDNYEQYF
TRBJ2-7,14,TRBV14,.,.,TGTGCCAGCAGCGCTAGCGTCCCCTCCTACGAGCAGTACTTC,CASSASVPSYEQYF
TRBJ2-3,15,TRBV27,.,TRBD2,TGTGCCAGCAGTTTTTTTCGGGAGGGCCCGGATACGCAGTATTTT,CASSFFREGPDTQYF
TRBJ1-2,14,TRBV6-5,.,.,TGTGCCAGCAGTCCCGACTCCAGGGCCGCTGGCTACACCTTC,CASSPDSRAAGYTF
TRBJ2-7,12,TRBV27,.,.,TGTGCCAGCAGTTTTCATAGCTACGAGCAGTACTTC,CASSFHSYEQYF
TRBJ2-7,12,TRBV11-2,.,.,TGTGCCAGCAGTTCTCAGGTATACGAGCAGTACTTC,CASSSQVYEQYF
TRBJ2-1,14,TRBV6-1,.,.,TGTGCCAGCAGTGATACGCTCGGTGGGCGTGAGCAGTTCTTC,CASSDTLGGREQFF
TRBJ1-3,18,TRBV5-1,.,TRBD1,TGCGCCAGCAGCTACTGGGACAGCCCGACGAGCTCTGGAAACACCATATATTTT,CASSYWDSPTSSGNTIYF
TRBJ2-2,16,TRBV15,.,.,TGTGCCACCAGCAGCCCATTGATGAAGAGTACCGGGGAGCTGTTTTTT,CATSSPLMKSTGELFF
TRBJ1-2,14,TRBV2,.,TRBD1,TGTGCCAGCAGTTACGACAGGGCGAACTATGGCTACACCTTC,CASSYDRANYGYTF
TRBJ1-2,16,TRBV27,.,TRBD1,TGTGCCAGCAGTCCCCGCAGCTGGACAGGGGGAGATGGCTACACCTTC,CASSPRSWTGGDGYTF
TRBJ2-2,12,TRBV30,.,.,TGTGCCTGGAGTTCGGACACCGGGGAGCTGTTTTTT,CAWSSDTGELFF
TRBJ2-7,14,TRBV29-1,.,TRBD1,TGCAGCGCGCGGGGACAGGGGCGCTTCTACGAGCAGTACTTC,CSARGQGRFYEQYF
TRBJ2-3,11,TRBV6-5,once,.,TGTGCCAGCCAGTGGGCAGATACGCAGTATTTT,CASQWADTQYF
TRBJ2-7,16,TRBV2,.,TRBD2,TGTGCCAGCAGTGAGCTTAGCGGGAGACTCTCCTACGAGCAGTACTTC,CASSELSGRLSYEQYF